These 26 T cell receptor beta chains originate from one sample sequenced in a study of CD8 T cells in ankylosing spondylitis. Each CDR3 protein is one row after TCRdb ran MiXCR on the 5' RACE reads. The sample holds around 340,000 distinct CDR3 sequences, approximately 22% seen once. Input material: blood, either unsorted or a sorted T cell fraction (not recorded which). Receptor source: a male donor with ankylosing spondylitis or in good health (not recorded which).

The genes are TRBV7-8 and TRBJ2-7; 11 bases are shared with TRBD2. There are 14 residues in the CDR3. V lost 5 bases and J lost 6; bases outside the gene matches: 6. Germline CDR1 is SGHVS and CDR2 is FQNEAQ. The CDR3 loop is CASSLSGGGVEQYF. CDR3 DNA sequence: TGTGCCAGCAGCCTTAGCGGGGGGGGCGTCGAGCAGTACTTC. Full variable domain (missing parts from reference TRBV7-8 and TRBJ2-7): GAGVSQSPRYKVAKRGQDVALRCDPISGHVSLFWYQQALGQGPEFLTYFQNEAQLDKSGLPSDRFFAERPEGSVSTLKIQRTQQEDSAVYLCASSLSGGGVEQYFGPGTRLTVT.

V and J are TRBV30 and TRBJ2-1; TRBD1 might be the D (6 bases). The length of the CDR3 is 12 residues. Trimming left V 4 bases short and J 10 bases short, with 14 bases between. The germline gives CDR1 GTSNPN, CDR2 SVGIG (reference sequence). This CDR3 reads CAWKEGQGEQFF. CDR3 nucleotides: TGTGCCTGGAAGGAAGGGCAGGGGGAGCAGTTCTTC.

This chain connects TRBV7-2 to TRBJ2-1, with D possibly being TRBD2 (6 bases). The CDR3 loop spans 16 amino acids. Looked up from germline, CDR1 is SGHTA and CDR2 is FQGNSA. Trimming removed 1 base from V and 2 bases from J, with 12 bases in between. For the CDR3, the DNA is TGTGCCAGCAGCTTAGTCGGGGAGGTCCCCTACAATGAGCAGTTCTTC. Translating it yields CASSLVGEVPYNEQFF.

The gene calls are TRBV29-1 and TRBJ2-5; weak D call: TRBD1 (5 bases). Germline CDR1 and CDR2: SQVTM and ANQGSEA. Trimming took 7 bases from V and 2 from J, leaving 11 bases between them. The CDR3 contains 12 residues. For the CDR3, the DNA is TGCAGCGGGCGACAGAAACAAGAGACCCAGTACTTC. This gives the protein CSGRQKQETQYF.

This clonotype was observed a few times. The chain links TRBV29-1 to TRBJ1-1; a weak D match, TRBD1 (5 bases). The CDR3 extends over 11 amino acids. Trimming stripped 6 bases from V and 12 bases from J, with 17 bases between. CDR1 SQVTM and CDR2 ANQGSEA come from the germline V gene. DNA of the CDR3: TGCAGCGTGTCCAGGGTCGGAGAATCTTTCTTT. Translating it yields CSVSRVGESFF.

This clonotype was seen a few times. J is TRBJ2-7 and V is TRBV29-1; 9 bases are shared with TRBD1. The CDR3 is 16 residues long. Trimming cost V 3 bases and J 4 bases; bases outside gene matches: 13. Germline loops: CDR1 SQVTM, CDR2 ANQGSEA. This CDR3 reads CSVEVIFGTGYYEQYF. The CDR3 DNA reads TGCAGCGTTGAGGTGATTTTTGGGACAGGGTATTACGAGCAGTACTTC.

The CDR3 DNA reads TGTGCCAGCAGCTTAGGAGTGGGGCCCGGCACAGATACGCAGTATTTT. Translated, it gives CASSLGVGPGTDTQYF. V usage is TRBV7-6 and J usage is TRBJ2-3; the D gene is possibly TRBD1 (5 bases). Between the trimmed V and J ends, which lost 1 base and 1 base, there was a span of 12 bases. Germline V gene lookup returns CDR1 SGHVS and CDR2 FNYEAQ. The CDR3 is 16 residues long.

This chain uses TRBV7-9 with TRBJ2-1; D not resolved. The ends were cut back, 5 bases at V and 1 base at J, with 9 bases in the middle. The CDR3 is 14 residues long. From germline, CDR1 is SEHNR and CDR2 FQNEAQ (reference sequence). The CDR3 loop is CASSAFSSYNEQFF. The CDR3 DNA follows: TGTGCCAGCAGCGCGTTTAGTTCCTACAATGAGCAGTTCTTC.

This chain connects TRBV11-2 to TRBJ2-1; D gene ambiguous. The CDR3 contains 16 residues. Germline CDR1 SGHAT, CDR2 FQNNGV. With 5 bases removed from V and 0 bases from J, the gap between germline ends came to 14 bases. This CDR3 reads CASSPRRPSSYNEQFF. The CDR3, as DNA: TGTGCCAGCAGCCCTCGGCGGCCGAGCTCCTACAATGAGCAGTTCTTC.

V gene TRBV27 combines with J gene TRBJ1-1; D is perhaps TRBD1 (5 bases). The CDR3 is 11 residues long. Deletions cut 4 bases from V and 8 bases from J, with 8 bases between. The germline V gene has CDR1 MNHEY and CDR2 SMNVEV (reference sequence). This CDR3 reads CASSSGFEAFF. In DNA form, the CDR3 reads TGTGCCAGCAGTTCAGGGTTCGAAGCTTTCTTT.

The V gene is TRBV30, the J gene TRBJ2-2, with TRBD2 matching over 8 bases. The CDR3 has 15 amino acids. Germline V gene sequence: CDR1 GTSNPN, CDR2 SVGIG (reference sequence). J gave up 2 bases and V 4 bases, and 6 bases lay outside the gene matches. The CDR3 is CAWNPGGGNTGELFF. The CDR3 region has the DNA TGTGCCTGGAACCCGGGGGGGGGAAACACCGGGGAGCTGTTTTTT.

The V call is TRBV7-9, the J call TRBJ2-2; the D is unclear. CDR3 size: 15 residues. The V gene lost 1 base and the J gene lost 0 bases, with 6 bases spanning the gap. Germline values: CDR1 SEHNR, CDR2 FQNEAQ (reference sequence). CDR3 region: CASSLGQSNTGELFF. DNA for the CDR3: TGTGCCAGCAGCTTAGGCCAGTCGAACACCGGGGAGCTGTTTTTT.

This clonotype was counted between two and nine times. The V and J genes are TRBV7-9 and TRBJ2-1, with 8 bases fitting TRBD2. The CDR3 length is 17 residues. Germline V gives CDR1 SEHNR, CDR2 FQNEAQ (reference sequence). V shed 4 bases and J 0 bases; nucleotides not matched to a gene: 8. The CDR3 nucleotides are TGTGCCAGCAGCTCCGGGAGGGCGGGACCCTCCTACAATGAGCAGTTCTTC. Translating gives CASSSGRAGPSYNEQFF.

This sequence joins TRBV7-9 and TRBJ1-6; no clear D gene. The CDR3 covers 13 residues. The germline gives CDR1 SEHNR, CDR2 FQNEAQ (reference sequence). Trimming took 1 base from V and 7 from J, leaving 5 bases between them. The CDR3 DNA reads TGTGCCAGCAGCTTAGAAGGCAATTCACCCCTCCACTTT. Translation gives CASSLEGNSPLHF.

This chain joins TRBV11-1 and TRBJ2-5; TRBD2 aligns across 8 bases. Germline-derived CDR1 and CDR2 are SGHAT and FQDESV (reference sequence). The CDR3 consists of 15 residues. V trimming: 5 bases; J trimming: 4 bases; junction bases outside the gene matches: 9. CDR3 bases: TGTGCCAGCAGCGCTCCGGGGGGGCCGGGAGAGACCCAGTACTTC. The encoded protein is CASSAPGGPGETQYF.

V usage is TRBV10-3 and J usage is TRBJ2-7; no clear D. Germline-derived CDR1 and CDR2 are ENHRY and SYGVKD. V was cut by 7 bases and J by 0 bases, with 10 bases left in between. This CDR3 is 13 amino acids long. The CDR3 coding sequence is TGTGCCATCATGGACGGCAGCTCCTACGAGCAGTACTTC. This sequence encodes CAIMDGSSYEQYF.

This sequence joins TRBV10-1 and TRBJ2-5; D possibly corresponds to TRBD1 (6 bases). CDR3 size: 13 residues. Germline lookup yields CDR1 WNHNN and CDR2 SYGVQD (reference sequence). Trimming pared 1 base from V and 3 bases from J, leaving 6 bases between. The CDR3 protein is CASSEYREETQYF. DNA of the CDR3: TGCGCCAGCAGTGAGTACAGGGAAGAGACCCAGTACTTC.

The chain carries TRBV7-9 and TRBJ2-5, with D possibly being TRBD1 or TRBD2 (6 bases each). Germline CDR1 is SEHNR and CDR2 is FQNEAQ (reference sequence). V gave up 1 base and J gave up 9 bases, with 15 bases separating them. This CDR3 region has 14 residues. CDR3 sequence: CASSLGGANRSQYF. The CDR3 coding sequence is TGTGCCAGCAGCTTAGGGGGGGCGAACCGGTCCCAGTACTTC.

This clonotype was detected only a few times. J is TRBJ2-1 and V is TRBV12-3 or TRBV12-4, with 9 bases aligning to TRBD1. V dropped 7 bases and J dropped 4; count of bases not matched to a gene: 8. This CDR3 spans 15 amino acids. The DNA for the CDR3 is TGTGCCAGCACTGGCAGTGGACAGGGGTACAATGAGCAGTTCTTC. Translation gives CASTGSGQGYNEQFF.

The chain joins TRBV6-4 to TRBJ2-7; D is undetermined. CDR1 MRHNA and CDR2 SNTAGT come from the germline V gene. The CDR3 contains 13 residues. V gave up 1 base and J gave up 4 bases, with 8 bases separating them. The CDR3 loop is CASSDLPGYEQYF. CDR3 DNA sequence: TGTGCCAGCAGTGACTTGCCTGGTTACGAGCAGTACTTC.

This clonotype was found a few times. CDR3 DNA sequence: TGCGCCAGCAGCCCCGCCGGGGGACAGTTATCCTACGAGCAGTACTTC. Its translation: CASSPAGGQLSYEQYF. V usage is TRBV5-1 and J usage is TRBJ2-7; the D gene is possibly TRBD1 (7 bases). Germline V gives CDR1 SGHRS, CDR2 YFSETQ. V was cut by 4 bases and J by 1 base, with 18 bases left in between. This CDR3 is 16 amino acids long. Full variable domain (outside the CDR3, taken from reference TRBV5-1 and TRBJ2-7): KAGVTQTPRYLIKTRGQQVTLSCSPISGHRSVSWYQQTPGQGLQFLFEYFSETQRNKGNFPGRFSGRQFSNSRSEMNVSTLELGDSALYLCASSPAGGQLSYEQYFGPGTRLTVT.

This clonotype has only a few counts. V and J are TRBV12-3 or TRBV12-4 and TRBJ2-7, with 7 bases matching TRBD2. After removal of 2 bases from V and 0 bases from J, the junction contained 4 bases not matched to a gene. CDR3 length: 15 amino acids. The CDR3 region is CASSLSRDYSYEQYF. In nucleotides, the CDR3 is TGTGCCAGCAGTTTATCGCGGGACTACTCCTACGAGCAGTACTTC.

This chain uses TRBV11-1 with TRBJ2-1, with TRBD2 identical over 8 bases. The CDR3 runs 15 residues. The germline CDR1 and CDR2 sequences are SGHAT and FQDESV (reference sequence). Trimming at V came to 5 bases and at J to 11 bases, leaving 14 bases not matched to a gene. The CDR3 nucleotides read TGTGCCAGCAGCCCCAACGGGGGGGACTCTCCTAAGCAGTTCTTC. It translates to CASSPNGGDSPKQFF.

The chain joins TRBV12-3 or TRBV12-4 to TRBJ1-1; 10 positions match TRBD1. CDR3 length: 15 residues. V was pared by 5 bases and J by 4 bases, with 7 bases of the junction left unmatched. The CDR3 sequence: CASSPQTGGVTEAFF. In DNA form, the CDR3 reads TGTGCCAGCAGTCCGCAGACAGGGGGCGTCACTGAAGCTTTCTTT.

This clonotype has just a few counts. J is TRBJ2-2 and V is TRBV10-3, with 7 nucleotides matching TRBD1. Germline CDR1 reads ENHRY; CDR2 reads SYGVKD. V dropped 4 bases and J dropped 4; count of bases not matched to a gene: 9. CDR3 length equals 16 residues. The CDR3 region is CAISASRQGSTGELFF. CDR3 nucleotide sequence: TGTGCCATCAGTGCCAGTCGACAGGGCAGCACCGGGGAGCTGTTTTTT.

This clonotype was counted between two and nine times. One junction end disagrees with the germline gene, perhaps due to a read error. J is TRBJ2-4 and V is TRBV14; a possible D gene is TRBD1 (6 bases). The germline gives CDR1 SGHDN, CDR2 FVKESK. The CDR3 consists of 12 residues. The CDR3 loop reads CASSSREQGPSF. CDR3 bases: TGTGCCAGCAGCTCAAGAGAACAGGGCCCATCCTTC.